The present T cell receptor (beta chain) was sequenced within a study of T cell responses to AZD1222 COVID-19 vaccine. The table came from immunoSEQ multiplex PCR; TCRdb's copy has only in-frame clones and leaves some out. Counted here are 100,000 or so clones, roughly 88% occurring once; the ten biggest clones make up 2% to 3%. The CDR3 spans 16 residues. The J gene is TRBJ2-7, the V gene TRBV21-1; TRBD2, as called in the table, went unchecked against the DNA. TRBV21-1 is deemed a pseudogene. Here the sequenced sample was peripheral blood, taken on day 0 of AZD1222 vaccination. This receptor was taken from an adult in good health. The CDR3 sequence is CASSKTPRGETYEQYF. The CDR3 DNA sequence: TGTGCCAGCAGCAAAACCCCCCGGGGGGAAACCTACGAGCAGTACTTC.